The clone carrying this TCR beta chain was found once. This record belongs to a study of blood T cells in healthy people across ages. Primers used in a second PCR of about 6 to 11 cycles were a sample-barcoded 5' primer and a J-beta primer mix. TCRdb called the 5' RACE reads again in MiXCR, with one record for every CDR3 protein. Here the sample spans about 1.4 million distinct CDR3 sequences, approximately 59% being singletons. Germline CDR1 and CDR2: SQVTM and ANQGSEA. The ends were cut back, 2 bases at V and 2 bases at J, with 9 bases in the middle. The length of the CDR3 is 13 residues. This sequence was found in a young man in good health. Sequenced sample: blood. This chain links TRBV29-1 with TRBJ2-5, with a weak D call TRBD1 (6 bases). CDR3 in DNA: TGCAGCGTTGAACCGACAGGACAAGAGACCCAGTACTTC. It is translated as CSVEPTGQETQYF.